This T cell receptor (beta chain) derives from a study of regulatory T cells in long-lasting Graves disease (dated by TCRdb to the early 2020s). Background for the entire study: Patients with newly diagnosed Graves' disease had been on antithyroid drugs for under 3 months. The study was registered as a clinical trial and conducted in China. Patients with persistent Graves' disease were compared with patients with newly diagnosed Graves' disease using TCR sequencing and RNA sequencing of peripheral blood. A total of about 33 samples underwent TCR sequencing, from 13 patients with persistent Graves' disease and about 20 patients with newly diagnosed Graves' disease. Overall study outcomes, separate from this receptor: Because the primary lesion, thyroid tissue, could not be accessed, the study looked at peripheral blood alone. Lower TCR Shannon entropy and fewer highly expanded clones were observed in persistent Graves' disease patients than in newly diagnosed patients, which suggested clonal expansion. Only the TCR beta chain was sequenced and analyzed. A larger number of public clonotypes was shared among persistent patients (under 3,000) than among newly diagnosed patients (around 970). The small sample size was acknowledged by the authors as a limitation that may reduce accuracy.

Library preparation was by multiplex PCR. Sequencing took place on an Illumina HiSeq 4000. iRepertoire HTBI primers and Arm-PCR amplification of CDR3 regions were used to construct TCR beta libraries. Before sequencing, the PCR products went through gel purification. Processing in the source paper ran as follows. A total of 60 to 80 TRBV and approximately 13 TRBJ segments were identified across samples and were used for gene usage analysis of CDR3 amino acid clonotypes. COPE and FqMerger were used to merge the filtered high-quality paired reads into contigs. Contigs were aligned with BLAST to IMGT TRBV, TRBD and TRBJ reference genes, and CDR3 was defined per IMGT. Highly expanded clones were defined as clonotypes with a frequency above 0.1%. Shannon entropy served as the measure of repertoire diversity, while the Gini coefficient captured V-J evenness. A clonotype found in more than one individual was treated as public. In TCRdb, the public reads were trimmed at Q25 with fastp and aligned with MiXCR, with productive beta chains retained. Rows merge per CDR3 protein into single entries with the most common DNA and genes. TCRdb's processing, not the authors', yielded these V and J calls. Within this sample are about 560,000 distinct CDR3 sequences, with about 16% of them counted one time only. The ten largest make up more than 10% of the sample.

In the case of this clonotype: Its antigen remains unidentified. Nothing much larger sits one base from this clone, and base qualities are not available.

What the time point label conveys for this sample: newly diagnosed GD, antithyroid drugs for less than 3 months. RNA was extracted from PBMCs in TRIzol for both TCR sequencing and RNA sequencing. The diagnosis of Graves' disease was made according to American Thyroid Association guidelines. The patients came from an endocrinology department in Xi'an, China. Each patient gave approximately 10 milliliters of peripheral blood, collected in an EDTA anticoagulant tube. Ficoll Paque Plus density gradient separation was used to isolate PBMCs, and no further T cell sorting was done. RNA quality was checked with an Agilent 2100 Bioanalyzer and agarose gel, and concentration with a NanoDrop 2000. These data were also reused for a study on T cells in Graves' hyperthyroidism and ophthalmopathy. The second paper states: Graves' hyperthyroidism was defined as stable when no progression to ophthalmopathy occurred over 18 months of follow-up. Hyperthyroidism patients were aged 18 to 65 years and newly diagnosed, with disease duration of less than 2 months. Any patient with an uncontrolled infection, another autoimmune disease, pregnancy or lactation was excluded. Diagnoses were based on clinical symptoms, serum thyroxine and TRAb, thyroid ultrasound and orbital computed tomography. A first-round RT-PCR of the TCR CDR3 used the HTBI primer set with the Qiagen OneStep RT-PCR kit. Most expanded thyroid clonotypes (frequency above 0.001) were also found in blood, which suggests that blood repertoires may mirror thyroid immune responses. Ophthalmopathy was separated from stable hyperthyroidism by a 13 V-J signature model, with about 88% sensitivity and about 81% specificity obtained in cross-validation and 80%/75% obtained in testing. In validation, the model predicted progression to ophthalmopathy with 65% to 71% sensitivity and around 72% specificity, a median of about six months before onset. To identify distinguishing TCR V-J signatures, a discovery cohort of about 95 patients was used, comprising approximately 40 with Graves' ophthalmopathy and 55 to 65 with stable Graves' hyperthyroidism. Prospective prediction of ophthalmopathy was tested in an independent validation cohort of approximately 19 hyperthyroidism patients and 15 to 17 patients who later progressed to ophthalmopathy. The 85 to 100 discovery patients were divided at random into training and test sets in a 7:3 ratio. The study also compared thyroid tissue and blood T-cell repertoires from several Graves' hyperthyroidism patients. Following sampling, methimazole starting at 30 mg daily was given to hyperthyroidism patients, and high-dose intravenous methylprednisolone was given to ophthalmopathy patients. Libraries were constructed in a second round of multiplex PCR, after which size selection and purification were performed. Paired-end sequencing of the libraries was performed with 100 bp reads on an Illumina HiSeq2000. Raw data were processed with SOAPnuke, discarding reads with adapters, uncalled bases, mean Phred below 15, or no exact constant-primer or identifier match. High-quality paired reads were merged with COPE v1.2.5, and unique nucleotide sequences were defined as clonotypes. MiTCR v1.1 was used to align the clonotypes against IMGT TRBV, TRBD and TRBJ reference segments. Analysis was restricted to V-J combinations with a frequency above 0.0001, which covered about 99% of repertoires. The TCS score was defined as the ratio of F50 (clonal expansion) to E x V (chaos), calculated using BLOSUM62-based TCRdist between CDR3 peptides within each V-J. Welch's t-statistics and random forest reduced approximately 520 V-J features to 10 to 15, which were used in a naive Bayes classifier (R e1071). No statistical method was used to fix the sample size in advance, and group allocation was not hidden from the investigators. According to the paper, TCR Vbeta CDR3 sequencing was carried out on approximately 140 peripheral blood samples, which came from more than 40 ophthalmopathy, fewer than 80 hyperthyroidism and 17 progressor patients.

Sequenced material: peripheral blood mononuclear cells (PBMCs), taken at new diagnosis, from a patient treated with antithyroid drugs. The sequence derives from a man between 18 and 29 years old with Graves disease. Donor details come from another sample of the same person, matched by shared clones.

The nucleotides read TGTGCCAGCAGCGTAGCCGCAGGGGGCCACACCGGGGAGCTGTTTTTT. It specifies CASSVAAGGHTGELFF. The rearrangement combines TRBV9 with TRBJ2-2; a stretch of 8 junction bases matches TRBD1. V is pruned by 0 bases and J by 3 bases, leaving 4 bases of the junction without a gene match. The CDR3 measures 16 amino acids from cysteine to phenylalanine. The entry retains the CDR3 DNA only, 48 bases that are in frame from base 1. CDR1 and CDR2 are read off the germline V gene as SGDLS and YYNGEE.